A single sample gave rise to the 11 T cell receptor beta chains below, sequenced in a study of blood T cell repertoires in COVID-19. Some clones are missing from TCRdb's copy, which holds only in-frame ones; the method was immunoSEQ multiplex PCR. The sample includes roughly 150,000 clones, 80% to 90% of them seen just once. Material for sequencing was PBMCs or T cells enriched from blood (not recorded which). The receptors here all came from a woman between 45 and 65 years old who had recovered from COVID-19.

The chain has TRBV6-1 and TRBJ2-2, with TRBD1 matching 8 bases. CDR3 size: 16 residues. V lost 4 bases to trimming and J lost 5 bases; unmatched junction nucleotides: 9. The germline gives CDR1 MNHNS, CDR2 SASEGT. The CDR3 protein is CASSGVGTGETGELFF. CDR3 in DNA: TGTGCCAGCAGTGGGGTGGGGACAGGAGAGACCGGGGAGCTGTTTTTT.

The CDR3 DNA is TGTGCCAGCAGCAACAAGGGGGCAAACACTGAAGCTTTCTTT. Protein product: CASSNKGANTEAFF. This chain uses TRBV3-1 (or the pseudogene TRBV3-2) with TRBJ1-1, with 7 bases fitting TRBD1. Germline V gene lookup returns CDR1 LGHDT and CDR2 YNNKEL (reference sequence). CDR3 size: 14 residues. With V trimmed by 5 bases and J by 2 bases, 5 bases remained unmatched.

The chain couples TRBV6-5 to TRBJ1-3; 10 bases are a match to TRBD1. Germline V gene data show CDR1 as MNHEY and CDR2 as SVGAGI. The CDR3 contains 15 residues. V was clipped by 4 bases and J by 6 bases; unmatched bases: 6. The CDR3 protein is CASSLTGGSVNTIYF. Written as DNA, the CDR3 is TGTGCCAGCAGTTTGACAGGGGGCTCAGTAAACACCATATATTTT.

CDR3 DNA: TGTGCCAGCCGGACAGGGGGCGCGTATAATGAAAAACTGTTTTTT. The encoded protein is CASRTGGAYNEKLFF. V is TRBV6-5 and J is TRBJ1-4, with 11 bases aligning to TRBD1. Germline lookup yields CDR1 MNHEY and CDR2 SVGAGI. The CDR3 covers 15 residues. Trimming took 8 bases from V and 4 from J; bases not matched to a gene: 6.

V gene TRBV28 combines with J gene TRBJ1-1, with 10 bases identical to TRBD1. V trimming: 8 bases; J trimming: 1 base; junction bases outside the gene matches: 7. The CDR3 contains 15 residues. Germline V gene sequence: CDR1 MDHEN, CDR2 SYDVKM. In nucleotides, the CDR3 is TGTGCCAGCGGGGGGACAGGGGAGGGGAACACTGAAGCTTTCTTT. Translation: CASGGTGEGNTEAFF.

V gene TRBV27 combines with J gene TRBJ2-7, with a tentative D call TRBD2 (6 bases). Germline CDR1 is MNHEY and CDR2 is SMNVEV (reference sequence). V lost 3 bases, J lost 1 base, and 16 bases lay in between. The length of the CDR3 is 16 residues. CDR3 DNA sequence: TGTGCCAGCAGTTTCGGTTCCGGGGGTCCTTCCTACGAGCAGTACTTC. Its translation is CASSFGSGGPSYEQYF.

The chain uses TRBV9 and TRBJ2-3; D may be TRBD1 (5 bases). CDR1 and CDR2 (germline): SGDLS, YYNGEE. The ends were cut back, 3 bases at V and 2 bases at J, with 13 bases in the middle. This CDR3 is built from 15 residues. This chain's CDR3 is CASSGSGWDTDTQYF. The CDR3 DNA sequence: TGTGCCAGCAGCGGTTCAGGGTGGGACACAGATACGCAGTATTTT.

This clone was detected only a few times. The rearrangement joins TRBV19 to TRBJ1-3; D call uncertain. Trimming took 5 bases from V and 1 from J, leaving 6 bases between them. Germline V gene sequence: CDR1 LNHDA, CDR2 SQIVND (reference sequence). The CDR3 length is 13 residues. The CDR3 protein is CASSSTSGNTIYF. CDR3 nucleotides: TGTGCCAGTAGTTCCACTTCTGGAAACACCATATATTTT.

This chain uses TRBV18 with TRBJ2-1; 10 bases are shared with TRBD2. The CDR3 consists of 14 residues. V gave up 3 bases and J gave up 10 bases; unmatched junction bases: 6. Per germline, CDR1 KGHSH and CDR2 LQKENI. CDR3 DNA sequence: TGTGCCAGCTCACCTGGGACTAGCGAGACCGAGCAGTTCTTC. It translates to CASSPGTSETEQFF.

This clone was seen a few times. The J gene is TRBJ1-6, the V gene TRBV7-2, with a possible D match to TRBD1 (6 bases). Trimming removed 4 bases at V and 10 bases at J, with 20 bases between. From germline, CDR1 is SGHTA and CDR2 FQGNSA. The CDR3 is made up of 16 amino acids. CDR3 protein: CASSSDSWSTSSPLHF. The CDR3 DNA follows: TGTGCCAGCAGCTCGGACAGTTGGTCGACCTCCTCACCCCTCCACTTT.

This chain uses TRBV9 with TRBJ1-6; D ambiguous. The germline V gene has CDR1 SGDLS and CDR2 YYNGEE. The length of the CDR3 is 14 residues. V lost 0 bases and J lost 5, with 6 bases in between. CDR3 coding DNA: TGTGCCAGCAGCGTAGCCAGGCATAATTCACCCCTCCACTTT. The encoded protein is CASSVARHNSPLHF.